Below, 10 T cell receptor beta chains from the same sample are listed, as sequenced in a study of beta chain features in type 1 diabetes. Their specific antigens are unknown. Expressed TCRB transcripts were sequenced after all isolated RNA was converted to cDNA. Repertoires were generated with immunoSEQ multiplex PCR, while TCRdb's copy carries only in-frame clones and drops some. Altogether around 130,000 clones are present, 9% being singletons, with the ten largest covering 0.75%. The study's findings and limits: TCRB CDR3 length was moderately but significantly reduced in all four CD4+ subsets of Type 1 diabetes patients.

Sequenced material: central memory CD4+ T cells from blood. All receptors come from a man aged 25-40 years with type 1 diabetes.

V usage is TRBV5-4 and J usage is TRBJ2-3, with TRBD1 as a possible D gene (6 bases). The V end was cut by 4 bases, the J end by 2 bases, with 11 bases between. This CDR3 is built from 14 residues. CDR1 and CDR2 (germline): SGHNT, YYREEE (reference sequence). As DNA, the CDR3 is TGTGCCAGCAGCCCGGGACACTCCACAGATACGCAGTATTTT. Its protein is CASSPGHSTDTQYF. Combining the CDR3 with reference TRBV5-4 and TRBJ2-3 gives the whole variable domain ETGVTQSPTHLIKTRGQQVTLRCSSQSGHNTVSWYQQALGQGPQFIFQYYREEENGRGNFPPRFSGLQFPNYSSELNVNALELDDSALYLCASSPGHSTDTQYFGPGTRLTVL.

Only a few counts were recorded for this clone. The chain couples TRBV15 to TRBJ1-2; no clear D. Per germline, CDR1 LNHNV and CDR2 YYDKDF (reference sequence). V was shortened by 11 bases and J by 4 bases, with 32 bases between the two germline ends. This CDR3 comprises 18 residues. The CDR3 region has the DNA TGTGCCGCACCCCGACAAGACATGCCCACTGACGAGGGCTATGGCTACACCTTC. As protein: CAAPRQDMPTDEGYGYTF.

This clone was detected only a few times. CDR3 bases: TGTGCCAGCAGCTTGCTAGCCCTCTCCTACGAGCAGTACTTC. It yields the protein CASSLLALSYEQYF. The J gene is TRBJ2-7, the V gene TRBV5-6; possible D gene TRBD2, 5 bases. In germline, CDR1 is SGHDT, CDR2 YYEEEE. Between the trimmed V and J ends, which lost 1 base and 0 bases, there was a span of 8 bases. This CDR3 is 14 amino acids long. Looking up the rest from reference TRBV5-6 and TRBJ2-7 gives the full variable domain: DAGVTQSPTHLIKTRGQQVTLRCSPKSGHDTVSWYQQALGQGPQFIFQYYEEEERQRGNFPDRFSGHQFPNYSSELNVNALLLGDSALYLCASSLLALSYEQYFGPGTRLTVT.

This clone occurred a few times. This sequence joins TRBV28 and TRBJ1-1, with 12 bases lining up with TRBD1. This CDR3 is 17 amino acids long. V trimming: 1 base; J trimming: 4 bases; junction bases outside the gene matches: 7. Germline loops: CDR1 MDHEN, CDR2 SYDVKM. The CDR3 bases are TGTGCCAGCAGTTTATCGGGGACAGGGGGCAGGGGCACTGAAGCTTTCTTT. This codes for CASSLSGTGGRGTEAFF.

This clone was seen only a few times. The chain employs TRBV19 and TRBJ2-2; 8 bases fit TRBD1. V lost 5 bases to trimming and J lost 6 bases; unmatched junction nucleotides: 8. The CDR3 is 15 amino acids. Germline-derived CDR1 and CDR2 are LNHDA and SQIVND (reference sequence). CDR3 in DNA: TGTGCCAGTAGTGCGGCAGGGGGCTACGCCGGGGAGCTGTTTTTT. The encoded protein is CASSAAGGYAGELFF.

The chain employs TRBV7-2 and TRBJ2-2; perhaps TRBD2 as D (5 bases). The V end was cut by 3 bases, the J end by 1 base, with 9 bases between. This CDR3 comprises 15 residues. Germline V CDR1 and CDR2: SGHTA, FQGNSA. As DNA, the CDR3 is TGTGCCAGCAGCTTCTTAGCGATGAACACCGGGGAGCTGTTTTTT. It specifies CASSFLAMNTGELFF.

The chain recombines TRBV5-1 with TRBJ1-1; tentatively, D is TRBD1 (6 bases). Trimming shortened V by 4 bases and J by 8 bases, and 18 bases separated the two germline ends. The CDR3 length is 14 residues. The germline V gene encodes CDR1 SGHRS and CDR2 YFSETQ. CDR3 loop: CASSNPQGSGEAFF. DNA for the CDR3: TGCGCCAGCAGCAACCCCCAGGGGAGCGGCGAAGCTTTCTTT. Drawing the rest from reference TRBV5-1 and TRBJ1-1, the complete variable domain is KAGVTQTPRYLIKTRGQQVTLSCSPISGHRSVSWYQQTPGQGLQFLFEYFSETQRNKGNFPGRFSGRQFSNSRSEMNVSTLELGDSALYLCASSNPQGSGEAFFGQGTRLTVV.

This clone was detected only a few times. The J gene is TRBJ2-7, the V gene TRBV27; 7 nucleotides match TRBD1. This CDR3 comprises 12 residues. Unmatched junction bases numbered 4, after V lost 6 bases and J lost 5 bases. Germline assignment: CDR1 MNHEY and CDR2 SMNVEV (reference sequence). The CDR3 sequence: CASRSQGDEQYF. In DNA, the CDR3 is TGTGCCAGCAGATCCCAGGGGGACGAGCAGTACTTC.

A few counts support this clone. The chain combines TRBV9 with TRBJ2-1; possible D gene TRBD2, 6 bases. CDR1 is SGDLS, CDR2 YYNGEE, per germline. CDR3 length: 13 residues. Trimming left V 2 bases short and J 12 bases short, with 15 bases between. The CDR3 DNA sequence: TGTGCCAGCAGCGTCGATGCGGGACCCAGGCAGTTCTTC. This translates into CASSVDAGPRQFF.

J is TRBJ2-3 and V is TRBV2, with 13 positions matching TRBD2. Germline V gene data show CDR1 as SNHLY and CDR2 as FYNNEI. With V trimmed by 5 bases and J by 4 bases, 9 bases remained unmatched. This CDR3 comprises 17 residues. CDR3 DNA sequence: TGTGCCAGCAGTTCTGGACGACTAGCGGGGGGTTCAGATACGCAGTATTTT. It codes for CASSSGRLAGGSDTQYF.